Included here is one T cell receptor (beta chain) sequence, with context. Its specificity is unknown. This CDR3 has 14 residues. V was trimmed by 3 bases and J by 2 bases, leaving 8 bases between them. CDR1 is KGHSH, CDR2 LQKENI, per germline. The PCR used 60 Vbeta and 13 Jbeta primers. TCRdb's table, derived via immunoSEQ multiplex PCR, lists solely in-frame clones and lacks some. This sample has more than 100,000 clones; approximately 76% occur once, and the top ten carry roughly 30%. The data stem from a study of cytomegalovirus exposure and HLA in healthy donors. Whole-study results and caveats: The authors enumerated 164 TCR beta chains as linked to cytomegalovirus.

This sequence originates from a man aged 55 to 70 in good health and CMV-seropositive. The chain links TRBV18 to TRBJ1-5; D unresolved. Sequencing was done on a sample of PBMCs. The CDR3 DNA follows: TGTGCCAGCTCACCCCAATCGGGCAATCAGCCCCAGCATTTT. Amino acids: CASSPQSGNQPQHF.